The 23 T cell receptor beta chains given below trace back to one sample, sequenced in a study of blood T cells in healthy people across ages. Primers used in a second PCR of about 7 to 11 cycles were a sample-barcoded 5' primer and a J-beta primer mix. MiXCR was run by TCRdb on the 5' RACE reads, yielding one entry per CDR3 protein. The repertoire includes fewer than 1,000,000 distinct CDR3 sequences, about half of them detected once, and over 15% sits in the top ten. The material sequenced was blood. The receptor source for this set is a man older than 75 in good health.

This clonotype was counted only a few times. CDR3 bases: TGTGCCGGCAACATTGAGGACGGACGAGATACGCAGTATTTT. Translating it yields CAGNIEDGRDTQYF. The chain is built from TRBV7-2 and TRBJ2-3; D is unresolved. The germline V and J ends were trimmed by 11 bases and 5 bases, with 20 bases remaining between them. Germline V gives CDR1 SGHTA, CDR2 FQGNSA. The CDR3 sequence is 14 residues long. The entire variable domain, with the rest obtained from reference TRBV7-2 and TRBJ2-3, is as follows: GAGVSQSPSNKVTEKGKDVELRCDPISGHTALYWYRQSLGQGLEFLIYFQGNSAPDKSGLPSDRFSAERTGGSVSTLTIQRTQQEDSAVYLCAGNIEDGRDTQYFGPGTRLTVL.

This clonotype was counted many times. The chain employs TRBV12-3 or TRBV12-4 and TRBJ2-4, with 13 nucleotides matching TRBD2. The length of the CDR3 is 14 residues. The V gene end was trimmed by 10 bases and the J gene end by 10 bases; junction bases not matched to a gene: 10. The CDR3 sequence: CATSPGLAGLIQYF. The CDR3 nucleotides read TGTGCCACCAGCCCGGGACTAGCGGGACTTATTCAGTACTTC.

The CDR3 coding sequence is TGCGCCAGCAGCCCCCGCAGGGTGGGATACGAGCAGTACTTC. Translating it yields CASSPRRVGYEQYF. J is TRBJ2-7 and V is TRBV5-1, with D possibly TRBD1 on 5 matching bases. The ends were cut back, 4 bases at V and 4 bases at J, with 15 bases in the middle. The CDR3 loop spans 14 amino acids. CDR1 is SGHRS and CDR2 is YFSETQ in the germline V gene.

The CDR3 sequence is CASSSGLLIDGELFF. CDR3 nucleotides: TGTGCCAGCAGTTCGGGACTCCTTATCGACGGGGAGCTGTTTTTT. The genes are TRBV7-2 and TRBJ2-2; a possible D gene is TRBD2 (6 bases). Germline V lookup: CDR1 SGHTA, CDR2 FQGNSA. This CDR3 is 15 amino acids long. V lost 6 bases and J 7 bases, leaving 18 bases between the germline ends. The entire variable domain, with the rest obtained from reference TRBV7-2 and TRBJ2-2, is as follows: GAGVSQSPSNKVTEKGKDVELRCDPISGHTALYWYRQSLGQGLEFLIYFQGNSAPDKSGLPSDRFSAERTGGSVSTLTIQRTQQEDSAVYLCASSSGLLIDGELFFGEGSRLTVL.

The J gene is TRBJ2-6, the V gene TRBV7-2; no clear D. CDR1 and CDR2 from the germline V gene are SGHTA and FQGNSA. The V gene lost 1 base and the J gene lost 0 bases, with 7 bases spanning the gap. The CDR3 consists of 16 residues. CDR3 sequence (DNA): TGTGCCAGCAGCTTAGATTGGCTCTCTGGGGCCAACGTCCTGACTTTC. This translates into CASSLDWLSGANVLTF.

This clonotype was detected a few times. The chain couples TRBV9 to TRBJ2-1; TRBD2 aligns across 12 bases. CDR1 and CDR2 (germline): SGDLS, YYNGEE. The CDR3 loop spans 16 amino acids. V lost 4 bases, J lost 8 bases, and 10 bases stayed unmatched. CDR3 sequence: CASSPRLAGGRDEQFF. The CDR3 DNA reads as TGTGCCAGCAGCCCCCGCCTAGCGGGAGGGCGGGATGAGCAGTTCTTC.

This clonotype was counted many times. This rearrangement joins TRBV5-1 to TRBJ2-1; D unclear. Trimming cost V 4 bases and J 7 bases, with 18 bases left between them. Per the germline V gene, CDR1 is SGHRS and CDR2 is YFSETQ. CDR3 size: 15 residues. CDR3 loop: CASSPRRDVGNEQFF. The CDR3 DNA follows: TGCGCCAGCAGCCCCAGGAGAGATGTTGGGAATGAGCAGTTCTTC.

The genes are TRBV6-2 or TRBV6-3 and TRBJ2-7; 11 nucleotides line up with TRBD2. The V gene end was trimmed by 7 bases and the J gene end by 2 bases; junction bases not matched to a gene: 7. The germline V gene has CDR1 MNHEY and CDR2 SVGEGT. The CDR3 length is 15 residues. The CDR3 protein is CASTVTSGNPYEQYF. CDR3 bases: TGTGCCAGCACCGTGACTAGCGGGAACCCCTACGAGCAGTACTTC.

There are a few counts of this clonotype. The rearrangement uses TRBV7-2 and TRBJ2-5; D gene ambiguous. The DNA end favors TRBJ2-7, so the J call may be wrong. Germline CDR1 reads SGHTA; CDR2 reads FQGNSA. The CDR3 has 13 amino acids. This CDR3 reads CASSLALESEQYF. In DNA form, the CDR3 reads TGTGCCAGCAGCTTAGCCCTAGAATCCGAGCAGTACTTC.

This clonotype was recorded only once. CDR3 sequence reads: CASTETRGYYGYTF. CDR3 DNA sequence: TGTGCCAGCACCGAGACGAGGGGATACTATGGCTACACCTTC. The V gene is TRBV7-2, the J gene TRBJ1-2; perhaps TRBD1 as D (5 bases). This CDR3 is built from 14 residues. V gave up 7 bases and J gave up 3 bases, with 15 bases separating them. CDR1 SGHTA and CDR2 FQGNSA come from the germline V gene. Full variable domain (rest looked up from reference TRBV7-2 and TRBJ1-2): GAGVSQSPSNKVTEKGKDVELRCDPISGHTALYWYRQSLGQGLEFLIYFQGNSAPDKSGLPSDRFSAERTGGSVSTLTIQRTQQEDSAVYLCASTETRGYYGYTFGSGTRLTVV.

This clonotype was observed a few times. The chain joins TRBV20-1 to TRBJ2-1; TRBD2 matches at 7 bases. The CDR3 loop spans 15 amino acids. The germline V gene has CDR1 DFQATT and CDR2 SNEGSKA (reference sequence). V trimming: 6 bases; J trimming: 4 bases; junction bases outside the gene matches: 12. The CDR3 bases are TGCAGTGCCCAAGGATCCAGCGGGAAATACAATGAGCAGTTCTTC. Its protein product is CSAQGSSGKYNEQFF.

The V call is TRBV15, the J call TRBJ2-7; 11 bases are a match to TRBD2. CDR1 and CDR2 (germline): LNHNV, YYDKDF (reference sequence). The CDR3 has 15 residues. V was clipped by 1 base and J by 6 bases; unmatched bases: 5. The CDR3 DNA sequence: TGTGCCACCAGCAGAGTGGCTAGCGGGAGGAGCGAGCAGTACTTC. The encoded protein is CATSRVASGRSEQYF.

This clonotype was observed at least ten times. The chain recombines TRBV7-2 with TRBJ2-3; 13 nucleotides agree with TRBD2. CDR1 and CDR2 from the germline V gene are SGHTA and FQGNSA. Trimming cost V 5 bases and J 6 bases; bases outside gene matches: 5. The CDR3 is made up of 15 amino acids. CDR3 protein: CASSRLAGGPDTQYF. As DNA, the CDR3 is TGTGCCAGCAGCAGACTAGCGGGAGGTCCCGATACGCAGTATTTT.

Note on this clonotype: At one boundary the junction diverges from the germline segment, which might be a read error. J is TRBJ2-5 and V is TRBV7-7, with TRBD1 identical over 7 bases. This CDR3 is 13 amino acids long. Per the germline V gene, CDR1 is SSHAT and CDR2 is FNYEAQ (reference sequence). CDR3 region: CASSSRQGATQYF. The CDR3 bases are TGTGCTAGCAGCTCCAGACAGGGAGCTACGCAGTACTTC.

Regarding this clonotype: This sequence may be a read error, since a much larger clone differs from it by one base. The chain combines TRBV7-2 with TRBJ2-3; D is perhaps TRBD1 (6 bases). Per germline, CDR1 SGHTA and CDR2 FQGNSA. This CDR3 region has 14 residues. CDR3 DNA: TGTGCCGGCAGCTTACGACAGGCTGGAGATACGCAGTATTTT. Translating it yields CAGSLRQAGDTQYF.

The rearrangement links TRBV25-1 to TRBJ2-1, with D perhaps TRBD2 (7 bases). There are 15 residues in the CDR3. The V end lost 5 bases, the J end lost 7 bases, and 18 bases lay between the germline ends. Germline V CDR1 and CDR2: MGHDK, SYGVNS. The CDR3 reads CASSKAGANRNEQFF. The CDR3 DNA reads as TGTGCCAGCAGTAAGGCGGGGGCAAATCGGAATGAGCAGTTCTTC.

The chain combines TRBV12-3 or TRBV12-4 with TRBJ2-3, with TRBD2 matching 10 bases. This CDR3 contains 14 residues. V lost 5 bases and J lost 7; bases outside the gene matches: 6. The CDR3 is CASSPGLALNTQYF. The CDR3 nucleotides read TGTGCCAGCAGTCCGGGACTAGCGTTGAATACGCAGTATTTT.

V is TRBV7-2 and J is TRBJ2-1; tentatively, D is TRBD2 (5 bases). Germline V gene data show CDR1 as SGHTA and CDR2 as FQGNSA. The CDR3 loop spans 14 amino acids. The germline V and J ends were trimmed by 6 bases and 10 bases, with 19 bases remaining between them. The CDR3 DNA reads TGTGCCAGCAGAAGGGCGAGGAAAGAGGGAGAGCAGTTCTTC. This sequence encodes CASRRARKEGEQFF.

This chain links TRBV20-1 with TRBJ2-3; 8 nucleotides match TRBD2. The germline V gene has CDR1 DFQATT and CDR2 SNEGSKA (reference sequence). There are 14 residues in the CDR3. In DNA form, the CDR3 reads TGCAGCTACGGAGGGACTAGACCGACAGATACGCAGTATTTT. This encodes CSYGGTRPTDTQYF.

The J gene is TRBJ2-3, the V gene TRBV5-1; TRBD2 agrees at 14 bases. This CDR3 region has 18 residues. V gave up 3 bases and J gave up 4 bases; unmatched junction bases: 10. Germline V gene sequence: CDR1 SGHRS, CDR2 YFSETQ. The CDR3 loop is CASSSSGTSGRSADTQYF. DNA of the CDR3: TGCGCCAGCAGCTCCTCCGGGACTAGCGGGAGAAGTGCAGATACGCAGTATTTT. Variable domain in full (rest from reference TRBV5-1 and TRBJ2-3): KAGVTQTPRYLIKTRGQQVTLSCSPISGHRSVSWYQQTPGQGLQFLFEYFSETQRNKGNFPGRFSGRQFSNSRSEMNVSTLELGDSALYLCASSSSGTSGRSADTQYFGPGTRLTVL.

This sequence joins TRBV15 and TRBJ2-2; the match to TRBD1 covers 7 bases. The V gene's germline CDR1 is LNHNV and CDR2 YYDKDF (reference sequence). With 7 bases clipped from V and 7 bases from J, the junction kept 9 bases outside the gene matches. The CDR3 loop spans 14 amino acids. In DNA form, the CDR3 reads TGTGCCACCACCCACGACAGGGTCGGCGGGGAGCTGTTTTTT. Protein product: CATTHDRVGGELFF. Full variable domain (missing parts from reference TRBV15 and TRBJ2-2): DAMVIQNPRYQVTQFGKPVTLSCSQTLNHNVMYWYQQKSSQAPKLLFHYYDKDFNNEADTPDNFQSRRPNTSFCFLDIRSPGLGDTAMYLCATTHDRVGGELFFGEGSRLTVL.

This clonotype was detected only a few times. This chain connects TRBV11-3 to TRBJ1-6, with D unresolved. The CDR3 consists of 15 residues. The V and J ends lost 5 bases and 7 bases respectively, with 15 bases between them. Germline CDR1 is SGHNT and CDR2 is YENEEA. In nucleotides, the CDR3 is TGTGCCAGCAGCACACCCCCTGTATCGAATTCACCCCTCCACTTT. Translated, it gives CASSTPPVSNSPLHF.

The J gene is TRBJ2-5, the V gene TRBV12-3 or TRBV12-4; TRBD2 might be the D (5 bases). This CDR3 spans 11 amino acids. With 5 bases removed from V and 13 bases from J, the gap between germline ends came to 14 bases. The CDR3 sequence is CASSREGFRYF. The CDR3 coding sequence is TGTGCCAGCAGTAGAGAGGGTTTTCGGTACTTC.